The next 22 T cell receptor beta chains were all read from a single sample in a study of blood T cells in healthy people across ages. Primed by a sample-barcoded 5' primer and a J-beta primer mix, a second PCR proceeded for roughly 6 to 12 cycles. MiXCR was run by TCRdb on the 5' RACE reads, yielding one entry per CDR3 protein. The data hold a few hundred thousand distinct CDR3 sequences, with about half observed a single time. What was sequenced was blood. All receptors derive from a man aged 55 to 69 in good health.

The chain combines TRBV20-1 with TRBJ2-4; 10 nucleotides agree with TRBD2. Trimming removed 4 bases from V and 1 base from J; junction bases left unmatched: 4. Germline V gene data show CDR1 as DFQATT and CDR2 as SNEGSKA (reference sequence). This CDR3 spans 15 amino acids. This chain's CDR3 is CSAKRSGGAKNIQYF. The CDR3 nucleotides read TGCAGTGCTAAACGTAGCGGGGGGGCCAAAAACATTCAGTACTTC.

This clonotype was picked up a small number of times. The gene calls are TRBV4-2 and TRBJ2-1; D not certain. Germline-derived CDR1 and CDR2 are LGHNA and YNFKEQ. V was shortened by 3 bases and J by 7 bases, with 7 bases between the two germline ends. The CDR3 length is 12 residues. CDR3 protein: CASSHPHNEQFF. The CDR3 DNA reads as TGTGCCAGCAGCCACCCCCATAATGAGCAGTTCTTC.

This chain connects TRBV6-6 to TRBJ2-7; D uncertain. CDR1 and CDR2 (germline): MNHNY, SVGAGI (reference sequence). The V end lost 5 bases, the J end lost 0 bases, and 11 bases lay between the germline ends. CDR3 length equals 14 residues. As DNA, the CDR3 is TGTGCCAGCAGTGTACCCGGCTCCTCCTACGAGCAGTACTTC. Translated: CASSVPGSSYEQYF.

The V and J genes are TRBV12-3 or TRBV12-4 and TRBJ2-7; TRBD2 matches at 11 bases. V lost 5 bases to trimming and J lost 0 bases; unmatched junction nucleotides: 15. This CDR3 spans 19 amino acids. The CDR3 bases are TGTGCCAGCAGTAGGGGCACTAGCGGGAGTCTGGCGAGCTCCTACGAGCAGTACTTC. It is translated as CASSRGTSGSLASSYEQYF.

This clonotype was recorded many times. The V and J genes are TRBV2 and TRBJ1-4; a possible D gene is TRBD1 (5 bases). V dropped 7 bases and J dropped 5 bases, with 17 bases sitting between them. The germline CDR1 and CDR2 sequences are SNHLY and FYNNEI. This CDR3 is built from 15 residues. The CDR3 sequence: CASTDPGGSNEKLFF. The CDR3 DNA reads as TGTGCCAGCACCGACCCCGGGGGGAGCAATGAAAAACTGTTTTTT. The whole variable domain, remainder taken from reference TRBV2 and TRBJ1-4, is EPEVTQTPSHQVTQMGQEVILRCVPISNHLYFYWYRQILGQKVEFLVSFYNNEISEKSEIFDDQFSVERPDGSNFTLKIRSTKLEDSAMYFCASTDPGGSNEKLFFGSGTQLSVL.

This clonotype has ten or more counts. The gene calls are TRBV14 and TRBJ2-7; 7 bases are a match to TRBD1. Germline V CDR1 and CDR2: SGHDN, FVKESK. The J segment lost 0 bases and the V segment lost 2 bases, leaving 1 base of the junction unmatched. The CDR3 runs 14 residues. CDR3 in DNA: TGTGCCAGCAGCCAAACAGGGGCCTCCTACGAGCAGTACTTC. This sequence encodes CASSQTGASYEQYF.

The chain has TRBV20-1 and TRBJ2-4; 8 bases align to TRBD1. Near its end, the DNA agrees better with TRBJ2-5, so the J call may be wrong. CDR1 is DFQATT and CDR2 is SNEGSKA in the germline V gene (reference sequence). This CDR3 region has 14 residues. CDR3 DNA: TGCAGTGCTAGAGGGGTACAGGGGGTAGAGACCCAGTACTTC. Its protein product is CSARGVQGVETQYF.

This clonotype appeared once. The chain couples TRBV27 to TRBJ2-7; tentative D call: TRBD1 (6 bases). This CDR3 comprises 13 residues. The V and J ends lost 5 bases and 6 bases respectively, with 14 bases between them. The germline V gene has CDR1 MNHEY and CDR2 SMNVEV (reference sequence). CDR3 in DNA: TGTGCCAGCAGTAGGCCAGGGGCCCTCGAGCAGTACTTC. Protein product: CASSRPGALEQYF.

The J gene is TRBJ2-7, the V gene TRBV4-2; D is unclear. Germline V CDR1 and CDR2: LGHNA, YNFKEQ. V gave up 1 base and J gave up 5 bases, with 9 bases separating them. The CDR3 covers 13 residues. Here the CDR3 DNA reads TGTGCCAGCAGCCAAGTTTCAAGTAACGAGCAGTACTTC. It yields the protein CASSQVSSNEQYF.

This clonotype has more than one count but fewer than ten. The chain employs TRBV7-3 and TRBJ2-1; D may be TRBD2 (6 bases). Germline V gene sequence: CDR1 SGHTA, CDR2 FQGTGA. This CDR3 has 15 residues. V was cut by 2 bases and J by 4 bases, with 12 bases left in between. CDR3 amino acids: CASSLRTGVYNEQFF. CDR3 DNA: TGTGCCAGCAGCTTACGAACGGGGGTTTACAATGAGCAGTTCTTC. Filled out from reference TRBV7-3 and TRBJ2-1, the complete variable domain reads GAGVSQTPSNKVTEKGKYVELRCDPISGHTALYWYRQSLGQGPEFLIYFQGTGAADDSGLPNDRFFAVRPEGSVSTLKIQRTERGDSAVYLCASSLRTGVYNEQFFGPGTRLTVL.

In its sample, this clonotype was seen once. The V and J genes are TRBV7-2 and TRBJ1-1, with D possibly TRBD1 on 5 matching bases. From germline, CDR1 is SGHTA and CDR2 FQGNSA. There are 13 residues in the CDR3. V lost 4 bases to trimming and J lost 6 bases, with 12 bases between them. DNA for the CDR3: TGTGCCAGCAGCTCCCGAACGGGGGCTGAAGCTTTCTTT. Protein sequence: CASSSRTGAEAFF.

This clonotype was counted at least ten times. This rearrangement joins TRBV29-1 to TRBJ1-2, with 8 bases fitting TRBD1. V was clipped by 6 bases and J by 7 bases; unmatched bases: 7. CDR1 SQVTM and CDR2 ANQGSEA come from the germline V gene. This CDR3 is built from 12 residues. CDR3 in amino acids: CSVEQGGGGYTF. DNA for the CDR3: TGCAGCGTGGAACAGGGGGGAGGTGGCTACACCTTC.

The CDR3 here is CASSRQNYEQYF. The CDR3 DNA is TGTGCCAGCAGTCGACAGAACTACGAGCAGTACTTC. V gene TRBV6-6 combines with J gene TRBJ2-7; D might be TRBD1 (5 bases). The CDR3 totals 12 residues. Germline assignment: CDR1 MNHNY and CDR2 SVGAGI (reference sequence). The V and J ends lost 5 bases and 3 bases respectively, with 8 bases between them.

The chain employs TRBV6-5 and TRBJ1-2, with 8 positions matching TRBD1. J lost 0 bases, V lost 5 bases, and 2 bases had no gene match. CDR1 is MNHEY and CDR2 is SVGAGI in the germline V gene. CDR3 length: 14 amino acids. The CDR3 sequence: CASSDRGSNYGYTF. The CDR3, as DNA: TGTGCCAGCAGTGACAGGGGATCTAACTATGGCTACACCTTC.

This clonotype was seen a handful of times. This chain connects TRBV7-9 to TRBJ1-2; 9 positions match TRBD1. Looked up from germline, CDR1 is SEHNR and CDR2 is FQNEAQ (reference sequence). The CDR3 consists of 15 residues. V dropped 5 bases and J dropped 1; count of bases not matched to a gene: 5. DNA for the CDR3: TGTGCCAGCAGCCATCTGACAGGGGGTAACTATGGCTACACCTTC. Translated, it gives CASSHLTGGNYGYTF.

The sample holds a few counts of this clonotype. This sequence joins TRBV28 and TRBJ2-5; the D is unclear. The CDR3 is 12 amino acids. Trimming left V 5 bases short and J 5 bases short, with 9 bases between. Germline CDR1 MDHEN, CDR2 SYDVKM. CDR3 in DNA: TGTGCCAGCAGTCCCCAGACGGAGACCCAGTACTTC. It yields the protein CASSPQTETQYF.

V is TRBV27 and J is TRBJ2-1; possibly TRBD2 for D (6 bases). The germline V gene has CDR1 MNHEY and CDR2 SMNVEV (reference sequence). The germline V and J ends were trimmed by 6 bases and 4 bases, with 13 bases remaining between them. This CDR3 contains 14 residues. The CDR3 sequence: CASRSPGLYNEQFF. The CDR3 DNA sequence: TGTGCCAGCAGGTCACCGGGACTTTACAATGAGCAGTTCTTC.

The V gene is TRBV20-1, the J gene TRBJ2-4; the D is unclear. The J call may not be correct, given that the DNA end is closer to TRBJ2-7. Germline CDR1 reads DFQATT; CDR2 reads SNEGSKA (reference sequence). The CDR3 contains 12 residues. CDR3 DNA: TGCAGTGCTAGAGACCGGAACTACGAGCAGTACTTC. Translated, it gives CSARDRNYEQYF.

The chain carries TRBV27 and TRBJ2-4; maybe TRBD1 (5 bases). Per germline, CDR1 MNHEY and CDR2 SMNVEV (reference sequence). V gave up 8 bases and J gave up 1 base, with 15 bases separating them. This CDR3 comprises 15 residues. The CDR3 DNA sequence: TGTGCCAGCCAATCCCTTAAGGGGGCCAAAAACATTCAGTACTTC. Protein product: CASQSLKGAKNIQYF.

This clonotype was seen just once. This chain's CDR3 is CASSEGGNEQFF. The CDR3 region has the DNA TGTGCCAGCAGTGAAGGGGGCAATGAGCAGTTCTTC. The chain links TRBV2 to TRBJ2-1; D gene ambiguous. The CDR3 runs to 12 residues. Per the germline V gene, CDR1 is SNHLY and CDR2 is FYNNEI. Trimming removed 1 base from V and 6 bases from J, with 4 bases in between.

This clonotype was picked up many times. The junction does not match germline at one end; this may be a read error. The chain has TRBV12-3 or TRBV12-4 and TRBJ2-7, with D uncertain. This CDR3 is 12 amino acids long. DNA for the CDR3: TGTGCCAGCAGCTTAGTCTCCTACGAGCAGTACTTC. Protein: CASSLVSYEQYF.

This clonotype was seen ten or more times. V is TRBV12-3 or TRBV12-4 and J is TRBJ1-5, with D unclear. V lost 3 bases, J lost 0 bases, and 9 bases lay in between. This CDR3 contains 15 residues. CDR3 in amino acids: CASSLRQNSNQPQHF. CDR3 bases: TGTGCCAGCAGTTTGAGGCAGAATAGCAATCAGCCCCAGCATTTT.